The 9 T cell receptor beta chains listed next were all sequenced from one sample in a study of TIL therapy for anti-PD-1-resistant metastatic lung cancer listed by TCRdb under 2021. Using bias-controlled multiplex PCR with the immunoSEQ v3 hsTCRB kit, the TCR beta CDR3 regions were amplified from genomic DNA. Not all clones reach the TCRdb copy of this immuneACCESS table, which keeps in-frame sequences only. Checked studies attribute under half of the gap to unresolved V genes and leave the rest unexplained. The sample table holds more than 20,000 clones, of which 72% were seen once. The leading ten clones occupy 7.4% of the sample. The time point label, as the study defines it: pre-treatment sample, taken before nivolumab and TIL therapy. Excised metastases, mostly pleural nodules or supraclavicular lymph nodes, were used as baseline tumor samples and were taken from the same resection from which TIL were grown.

The sequences come from tumor tissue, collected at baseline. These TCRs come from a person aged 25-85 years with non-small cell lung cancer.

V usage is TRBV2 and J usage is TRBJ2-4; D may correspond to TRBD1 or TRBD2 (7 bases each). CDR1 SNHLY and CDR2 FYNNEI come from the germline V gene. Trimming took off 7 bases at V and 7 bases at J, with 14 bases between the two ends. The CDR3 extends over 13 amino acids. In nucleotides, the CDR3 is TGTGCCAGCAATACAGGGGAGGGTAACATTCAGTACTTC. It codes for CASNTGEGNIQYF.

As DNA, the CDR3 is TGTGCCAGCAGCGCGAGAGAGAGCTCTGGAAACACCATATATTTT. Protein product: CASSARESSGNTIYF. The V gene is TRBV9, the J gene TRBJ1-3, with D unclear. V dropped 3 bases and J dropped 0 bases, with 10 bases sitting between them. CDR3 length: 15 amino acids. CDR1 SGDLS and CDR2 YYNGEE come from the germline V gene.

The chain carries TRBV2 and TRBJ2-3; 11 bases line up with TRBD2. The CDR3 is 16 residues long. Germline CDR1 is SNHLY and CDR2 is FYNNEI. V shed 5 bases, J shed 2 bases, and the junction held 6 bases outside the gene matches. CDR3 sequence reads: CASSLLAGDNTDTQYF. DNA of the CDR3: TGTGCCAGCAGTTTACTAGCGGGAGATAACACAGATACGCAGTATTTT.

The chain employs TRBV11-3 and TRBJ2-5; D is uncertain. The CDR3 consists of 15 residues. Germline V gene data show CDR1 as SGHNT and CDR2 as YENEEA. V was shortened by 1 base and J by 0 bases, with 9 bases between the two germline ends. The CDR3 coding sequence is TGTGCCAGCAGCTTAGGCGGCGGATACCAAGAGACCCAGTACTTC. This gives the protein CASSLGGGYQETQYF.

The V call is TRBV11-2, the J call TRBJ1-4; D is unresolved. V lost 6 bases and J lost 0, with 11 bases in between. The CDR3 has 15 residues. Germline values: CDR1 SGHAT, CDR2 FQNNGV. Here the CDR3 reads CASSADGATNEKLFF. DNA of the CDR3: TGTGCCAGCAGTGCCGACGGTGCAACTAATGAAAAACTGTTTTTT.

The V call is TRBV5-1, the J call TRBJ2-3; possible D gene TRBD1, 6 bases. CDR1 and CDR2 (germline): SGHRS, YFSETQ. This CDR3 is 16 amino acids long. The V end was cut by 4 bases, the J end by 0 bases, with 15 bases between. The CDR3 loop is CASSPGGQASTDTQYF. For the CDR3, the DNA is TGCGCCAGCAGCCCTGGGGGACAAGCTAGCACAGATACGCAGTATTTT.

V and J are TRBV2 and TRBJ1-4; 7 bases are shared with TRBD1. The germline gives CDR1 SNHLY, CDR2 FYNNEI. Germline trimming cut 6 bases from V and 10 bases from J; bases unmatched to any gene: 14. This CDR3 is built from 15 residues. CDR3 protein: CASSASGTASGKLFF. Here the CDR3 DNA reads TGTGCCAGCAGCGCCTCCGGGACAGCAAGTGGAAAACTGTTTTTT.

This clone was counted between two and nine times. The V gene is TRBV18, the J gene TRBJ2-7; TRBD1 is a possible D gene (6 bases). The CDR3 loop spans 13 amino acids. Trimming stripped 4 bases from V and 2 bases from J, with 9 bases between. Germline V lookup: CDR1 KGHSH, CDR2 LQKENI. The CDR3, as DNA: TGTGCCAGCTCACAACAGGGTACCTACGAGCAGTACTTC. Its translation is CASSQQGTYEQYF. The full variable domain, completed using reference TRBV18 and TRBJ2-7, is NAGVMQNPRHLVRRRGQEARLRCSPMKGHSHVYWYRQLPEEGLKFMVYLQKENIIDESGMPKERFSAEFPKEGPSILRIQQVVRGDSAAYFCASSQQGTYEQYFGPGTRLTVT.

This clone has more than one count but fewer than ten. The rearrangement joins TRBV7-9 to TRBJ2-7; TRBD1 agrees at 9 bases. CDR3 size: 14 residues. Losses at the gene ends were 3 bases for V and 6 bases for J; bases not matched to a gene: 6. CDR1 is SEHNR, CDR2 FQNEAQ, per germline (reference sequence). The CDR3 sequence: CASSLPGQGFEQYF. CDR3 nucleotides: TGTGCCAGCAGCTTGCCGGGACAGGGTTTCGAGCAGTACTTC.